This TCR beta chain was recorded in a study of blood T cells in healthy people across ages (dated by TCRdb to the mid-2010s). Regarding the study in general: Template switching captured roughly one uniquely barcoded TCR beta cDNA molecule per two T cells in model experiments. Age-related changes in TCR beta repertoire diversity were measured in the study by deep sequencing normalized with unique cDNA molecular identifiers. The donors were split into four age groups: young (average approximately 16 years), middle-aged (nearly 40), aged (approximately 60) and long-lived (more than 80). To avoid experimental bias, donors of different ages were spread randomly across the sequencing lanes. The study analyzed two additional independent replicas of 1 million unique cDNA reads from the same blood draw for two donors, one aged 18 to 30 and one aged 80 or older. The research as a whole found: The percentage of naive T cells measured by flow cytometry correlated strongly with observed TCR beta diversity. The long-lived group showed more naive CD4+ T cells, fewer expanded clones and increased TCR diversity than the aged group, suggesting age selection. The CMV infection status of donors was not known, potentially confounding age-related changes in expanded clonotypes. Estimates of total diversity based on one million sequenced T cells were considered lower bounds and underestimates. Bulk unsorted PBMC profiling prevented conclusive comparison of naive and antigen-experienced compartments. Observed TCR beta diversity per million T cells fell roughly linearly with age, and a significant reduction was already apparent by age around 40.

Donors were under 40 systemically healthy Caucasian individuals from Russia aged roughly 6 to 100 years. Around 9.9 milliliters of peripheral blood were collected from each donor into EDTA-treated Vacutainer tubes. Ficoll-Paque density-gradient centrifugation was used to isolate PBMCs, with at least 7 million per sample. Trizol reagent was used to extract total RNA from PBMCs, with at least 5.5 micrograms per sample. For every donor, an aliquot of PBMCs went through flow cytometry to measure the percentages of naive CD45RAhigh/CD27high T cells. A word on this clonotype: The specificity of this receptor is unknown. The sample holds no much larger clone one base away, and base qualities are not on file.

The library relied on 5' RACE. For sequencing, an Illumina HiSeq 2500 was employed. The second PCR ran for about 7 to 11 cycles and used a J-beta primer mix along with a sample-barcoded 5' primer. A unique molecular identifier was introduced onto each TCR beta cDNA molecule by a template-switch 5' adaptor carrying 12 random nucleotides. Each sample yielded at least 2.5 million CDR3-containing paired-end reads. First-strand cDNA was synthesized from all RNA with the Mint cDNA synthesis kit, primed by a TRBC-specific oligonucleotide. Following uracil-DNA glycosylase treatment, a first 18-cycle PCR with universal primers M1SS and BC2_uni_R was performed on all cDNA. From the authors' description of their analysis: For normalization, 1 million high-quality reads, each with a distinct molecular identifier, were randomly selected from each sample. Instead of being binned into consensus sequences, reads with shared molecular identifiers were discarded. MiTCR, with a Q25 quality threshold and the strictest error-elimination algorithm, was used for CDR3 identification, clonotype clustering and error correction. A nonparametric unseen species model with Euler transformation was used to estimate a lower bound on total TCR beta diversity. TCRdb itself trimmed the public reads at Q25 with fastp, ran MiXCR and retained productive beta chains. Rows with a matching CDR3 protein are joined into one entry that keeps the most common DNA and genes. V and J calls and clone size were set by TCRdb, not the authors. The sample has 1.5 million to 2 million distinct CDR3 sequences on record, just under 50% of them singletons. The leading ten clones occupy about 2.1% of the sample.

The germline V gene encodes CDR1 SQVTM and CDR2 ANQGSEA. V ends up 0 bases short and J 7 bases short, with an unmatched junction base count of 8. From the cysteine up to the phenylalanine, the CDR3 has a length of 15 residues. Kept here is only the CDR3 DNA, which spans 45 bases and is read in frame from base 1. Here the chain combines TRBV29-1 and TRBJ1-4; 7 bases in between match TRBD1. The specimen was blood. The clonotype comes from a woman between 35 and 50 years old in good health. The CDR3 is CSVEDPAGGGEKLFF. The nucleotides are TGCAGCGTTGAAGATCCGGCAGGGGGAGGTGAAAAACTGTTTTTT.